Below are 3 T cell receptor beta chains sequenced from a single sample in a study of T cells after yellow fever vaccination. TCRdb used MiXCR to reprocess the 5' RACE reads, holding one entry per CDR3 protein. The sample includes some 120,000 distinct CDR3 sequences, more than 7.5% of them seen just once. Sequenced material: CD8+ T cells sorted from PBMCs, taken on the day of the yellow fever booster vaccination. The origin of the receptors is a man aged 18 to 29 who received the YFV17D yellow fever vaccine.

This clonotype was counted ten times or more. The chain joins TRBV6-2 or TRBV6-3 to TRBJ2-3, with D unclear. Trimming shortened V by 1 base and J by 2 bases, and 7 bases separated the two germline ends. CDR3 length: 14 residues. Germline CDR1 and CDR2: MNHEY and SVGEGT. CDR3 bases: TGTGCCAGCAGTTACTGGAAGGTCACAGATACGCAGTATTTT. Amino acids: CASSYWKVTDTQYF.

This chain links TRBV4-3 with TRBJ2-7, with 7 bases identical to TRBD2. Germline trimming cut 4 bases from V and 3 bases from J; bases unmatched to any gene: 3. This CDR3 has 13 amino acids. Germline CDR1 LGHNA, CDR2 YSLEER. This CDR3 reads CASSPWGGYEQYF. The DNA of the CDR3 is TGCGCCAGCAGCCCCTGGGGGGGCTACGAGCAGTACTTC.

This clonotype appeared a few times. The gene calls are TRBV4-1 and TRBJ1-1, with 8 bases lining up with TRBD1. The ends lost 4 bases at V and 0 bases at J; junction bases unmatched: 10. Germline loops: CDR1 MGHRA, CDR2 YSYEKL. This CDR3 is 17 amino acids long. CDR3 in DNA: TGCGCCAGCAGCCGACCCCCAGGGGGCCGTATGAACACTGAAGCTTTCTTT. Protein product: CASSRPPGGRMNTEAFF.